These 22 T cell receptor beta chains share one sample of origin, sequenced in a study of blood T cell repertoires in COVID-19. TCRdb's table, derived via immunoSEQ multiplex PCR, lists solely in-frame clones and lacks some. The sample records approximately 260,000 clones, 82% being singletons. Source material: peripheral blood. The receptor set was obtained from an elderly woman with active or convalescent COVID-19.

The rearrangement joins TRBV5-1 to TRBJ2-2; 7 nucleotides align to TRBD1. The CDR3 has 15 residues. In germline, CDR1 is SGHRS, CDR2 YFSETQ. Germline trimming cut 4 bases from V and 3 bases from J; bases unmatched to any gene: 6. Here the CDR3 DNA reads TGCGCCAGCAGCAAGGACAGGATCCACACCGGGGAGCTGTTTTTT. Translated: CASSKDRIHTGELFF.

This rearrangement joins TRBV7-9 to TRBJ2-3, with no clear D. CDR1 and CDR2 from the germline V gene are SEHNR and FQNEAQ (reference sequence). CDR3 size: 16 residues. The germline V and J ends were trimmed by 2 bases and 4 bases, with 16 bases remaining between them. The CDR3 bases are TGTGCCAGCAGCTTAAACCCAACGGGTGCACCAGATACGCAGTATTTT. Translation gives CASSLNPTGAPDTQYF.

The J gene is TRBJ1-2, the V gene TRBV27; TRBD1 might be the D (5 bases). This CDR3 has 12 residues. Trimming left V 5 bases short and J 7 bases short, with 11 bases between. Germline V lookup: CDR1 MNHEY, CDR2 SMNVEV (reference sequence). The CDR3 nucleotides are TGTGCCAGCAGTCTCTCAGGGTTTGGCTACACCTTC. It encodes CASSLSGFGYTF.

This rearrangement joins TRBV5-1 to TRBJ2-2; possibly TRBD1 for D (6 bases). The CDR3 runs to 15 residues. Germline values: CDR1 SGHRS, CDR2 YFSETQ. V dropped 7 bases and J dropped 3 bases, with 16 bases sitting between them. CDR3 in amino acids: CASGLRGSDTGELFF. CDR3 DNA sequence: TGCGCCAGCGGGTTAAGGGGGTCGGACACCGGGGAGCTGTTTTTT.

The CDR3 loop reads CASSQQPTGELFF. CDR3 in DNA: TGTGCCAGCAGCCAACAACCCACCGGGGAGCTGTTTTTT. The chain joins TRBV7-9 to TRBJ2-2; D not certain. The CDR3 is made up of 13 amino acids. V lost 5 bases to trimming and J lost 4 bases, with 8 bases between them. The germline CDR1 and CDR2 sequences are SEHNR and FQNEAQ (reference sequence).

V gene TRBV7-2 combines with J gene TRBJ2-7; possibly TRBD1 for D (6 bases). The CDR3 has 14 residues. Looked up from germline, CDR1 is SGHTA and CDR2 is FQGNSA. Trimming took off 7 bases at V and 5 bases at J, with 18 bases between the two ends. CDR3 loop: CASTLGAGRHEQYF. The CDR3 DNA follows: TGTGCCAGCACCTTGGGGGCTGGTAGACACGAGCAGTACTTC.

This chain connects TRBV3-1 (or the pseudogene TRBV3-2) to TRBJ1-4; D remains ambiguous. The CDR3 loop spans 13 amino acids. V was trimmed by 1 base and J by 7 bases, leaving 7 bases between them. Germline CDR1 and CDR2: LGHDT and YNNKEL (reference sequence). The CDR3 coding sequence is TGTGCCAGCAGCCAAGTGAAAGCTGAAAAACTGTTTTTT. It is translated as CASSQVKAEKLFF.

This clone appeared a few times. The chain recombines TRBV2 with TRBJ1-6, with TRBD1 matching 8 bases. Germline assignment: CDR1 SNHLY and CDR2 FYNNEI. After removal of 8 bases from V and 7 bases from J, the junction contained 4 bases not matched to a gene. CDR3 length: 13 amino acids. CDR3 residues: CASVPGGNSPLHF. The CDR3 bases are TGTGCCAGCGTCCCAGGGGGCAATTCACCCCTCCACTTT.

This rearrangement joins TRBV6-8 to TRBJ1-6, with D maybe TRBD1 (6 bases). Deletions cut 2 bases from V and 0 bases from J, with 14 bases between. Germline values: CDR1 MNHGY, CDR2 SAAAGT. The CDR3 extends over 18 amino acids. This chain's CDR3 is CASSYRGDTRSYNSPLHF. The CDR3 DNA sequence: TGTGCCAGCAGTTACAGAGGGGACACACGCTCCTATAATTCACCCCTCCACTTT.

In its sample, this clone was seen once. The CDR3 protein is CASSVHRDREEKLFF. The CDR3 DNA reads as TGTGCCAGCAGCGTACACCGGGACAGGGAGGAAAAACTGTTTTTT. This chain uses TRBV4-2 with TRBJ1-4, with 9 bases that match TRBD1. With V trimmed by 5 bases and J by 8 bases, 9 bases remained unmatched. The length of the CDR3 is 15 residues. Germline V CDR1 and CDR2: LGHNA, YNFKEQ.

This clone has more than one count but fewer than ten. The chain combines TRBV28 with TRBJ2-7, with 7 bases fitting TRBD1. This CDR3 has 13 amino acids. Per germline, CDR1 MDHEN and CDR2 SYDVKM. After removal of 6 bases from V and 2 bases from J, the junction contained 4 bases not matched to a gene. CDR3 DNA sequence: TGTGCCAGCAGATACAGGGGACCCTACGAGCAGTACTTC. Its translation: CASRYRGPYEQYF.

The genes are TRBV2 and TRBJ1-2, with 9 nucleotides matching TRBD1. CDR1 SNHLY and CDR2 FYNNEI come from the germline V gene. The CDR3 has 14 residues. With 5 bases clipped from V and 5 bases from J, the junction kept 6 bases outside the gene matches. For the CDR3, the DNA is TGTGCCAGCAGTAAACAGGGGGCAACGTATGGCTACACCTTC. Its translation: CASSKQGATYGYTF.

This sequence joins TRBV6-5 and TRBJ2-2; the D gene is possibly TRBD2 (5 bases). The CDR3 has 16 residues. Trimming shortened V by 2 bases and J by 6 bases, and 16 bases separated the two germline ends. Germline V gene data show CDR1 as MNHEY and CDR2 as SVGAGI. Written as DNA, the CDR3 is TGTGCCAGCAGTTACGCCGGCACTAGTTGGGCCGGGGAGCTGTTTTTT. Amino acids: CASSYAGTSWAGELFF.

The rearrangement uses TRBV27 and TRBJ1-6; D uncertain. There are 14 residues in the CDR3. Germline V gene lookup returns CDR1 MNHEY and CDR2 SMNVEV (reference sequence). Trimming pared 7 bases from V and 9 bases from J, leaving 16 bases between. The CDR3 is CASKRGDGGSPLHF. CDR3 in DNA: TGTGCCAGCAAACGGGGAGACGGTGGTTCACCCCTCCACTTT.

The chain couples TRBV7-6 to TRBJ1-3, with TRBD1 identical over 7 bases. The CDR3 covers 16 residues. V gave up 3 bases and J gave up 0 bases; unmatched junction bases: 5. Germline-derived CDR1 and CDR2 are SGHVS and FNYEAQ. CDR3 loop: CASSLGQLNSGNTIYF. CDR3 bases: TGTGCCAGCAGCTTGGGACAGCTGAACTCTGGAAACACCATATATTTT.

This clone was counted a few times. V is TRBV18 and J is TRBJ2-1; 12 positions match TRBD2. CDR3 size: 15 residues. CDR1 KGHSH and CDR2 LQKENI come from the germline V gene. J gave up 8 bases and V 3 bases, and 5 bases lay outside the gene matches. The CDR3 region is CASSPTGLAGHEQFF. The CDR3 coding sequence is TGTGCCAGCTCACCTACCGGACTAGCGGGGCATGAGCAGTTCTTC.

The J gene is TRBJ1-2, the V gene TRBV2; no firm D call. Germline CDR1 is SNHLY and CDR2 is FYNNEI. V dropped 1 base and J dropped 4 bases, with 10 bases sitting between them. The CDR3 has 14 residues. The DNA for the CDR3 is TGTGCCAGCAGTGAAGGACCTGGGAGCTATGGCTACACCTTC. Its translation is CASSEGPGSYGYTF.

The chain links TRBV28 to TRBJ2-1; TRBD2 might be the D (5 bases). Between the trimmed V and J ends, which lost 7 bases and 4 bases, there was a span of 8 bases. Per germline, CDR1 MDHEN and CDR2 SYDVKM. This CDR3 spans 12 amino acids. In DNA, the CDR3 is TGTGCCAGCAAAGGAGGATACAATGAGCAGTTCTTC. The encoded protein is CASKGGYNEQFF.

The gene calls are TRBV24-1 and TRBJ2-1; unclear D gene. Germline lookup yields CDR1 KGHDR and CDR2 SFDVKD. The CDR3 covers 16 residues. Deletions cut 0 bases from V and 0 bases from J, with 8 bases between. The DNA for the CDR3 is TGTGCCACCAGTGATTTGTTCGGTAGCTCCTACAATGAGCAGTTCTTC. This encodes CATSDLFGSSYNEQFF.

This clone was observed a few times. The chain uses TRBV6-5 and TRBJ1-5, with D possibly matching TRBD1 (5 bases). The CDR3 consists of 14 residues. Trimming removed 7 bases from V and 0 bases from J, with 10 bases in between. The V gene's germline CDR1 is MNHEY and CDR2 SVGAGI. This CDR3 is CASNVRDSNQPQHF. DNA for the CDR3: TGTGCCAGCAACGTCAGGGATAGCAATCAGCCCCAGCATTTT.

CDR3 nucleotides: TGTGCCAGCAGCTTATCGGGGGGGAGTACAGATACGCAGTATTTT. As protein: CASSLSGGSTDTQYF. V gene TRBV5-4 combines with J gene TRBJ2-3; the match to TRBD2 covers 8 bases. CDR1 and CDR2 from the germline V gene are SGHNT and YYREEE (reference sequence). The CDR3 loop spans 15 amino acids. After removal of 2 bases from V and 3 bases from J, the junction contained 5 bases not matched to a gene.

As for this clone: At the DNA level, this CDR3 is encoded by other sequences in the same sample as well. This chain connects TRBV28 to TRBJ2-7; TRBD2 is a possible D gene (6 bases). Trimming took off 6 bases at V and 1 base at J, with 10 bases between the two ends. The germline V gene encodes CDR1 MDHEN and CDR2 SYDVKM. The CDR3 has 13 amino acids. CDR3 nucleotide sequence: TGTGCCAGCAGGACCGGGGGTTCCTACGAGCAGTACTTC. It encodes CASRTGGSYEQYF.